This passage covers 18 T cell receptor beta chains from one sample sequenced in a study of T-cell memory formation after mild COVID-19. TCRdb passed the 5' RACE reads through MiXCR, listing each CDR3 protein once. Of under 300,000 distinct CDR3 sequences listed, roughly 15% are singletons. The material sequenced was PBMCs or a T cell subset sorted from them (not recorded which). These receptors came from a man between 18 and 35 years old who had mild COVID-19 (a few samples of this study predate the infection). Cell type and time point are not known.

This clonotype has just a few counts. The V call is TRBV6-5, the J call TRBJ2-2; no firm D call. Trimming took off 6 bases at V and 8 bases at J, with 13 bases between the two ends. Germline V lookup: CDR1 MNHEY, CDR2 SVGAGI. This CDR3 has 13 residues. The CDR3 region has the DNA TGTGCCAGCAGCAAGATTTTGGGGGGGGAGCTGTTTTTT. Amino acids: CASSKILGGELFF.

This rearrangement joins TRBV18 to TRBJ1-4; 8 nucleotides agree with TRBD1. The germline CDR1 and CDR2 sequences are KGHSH and LQKENI. This CDR3 is 17 amino acids long. J gave up 0 bases and V 6 bases, and 9 bases lay outside the gene matches. The DNA for the CDR3 is TGTGCCAGCTCCCGTGGACAGGGTTCTGCAACTAATGAAAAACTGTTTTTT. Translation: CASSRGQGSATNEKLFF.

V is TRBV7-3 and J is TRBJ2-3, with 8 bases lining up with TRBD2. CDR1 SGHTA and CDR2 FQGTGA come from the germline V gene. J lost 2 bases, V lost 1 base, and 2 bases had no gene match. The CDR3 totals 15 residues. The CDR3 coding sequence is TGTGCCAGCAGCTTAAACGGGGGGGCCACAGATACGCAGTATTTT. Protein: CASSLNGGATDTQYF.

This clonotype was seen ten or more times. The chain is built from TRBV7-3 and TRBJ2-3, with D maybe TRBD2 (5 bases). The CDR3 sequence is 16 residues long. Trimming cost V 1 base and J 1 base, with 12 bases left between them. From germline, CDR1 is SGHTA and CDR2 FQGTGA. CDR3 coding DNA: TGTGCCAGCAGCTTAAAGGTCGCGCGGGGCACAGATACGCAGTATTTT. Its translation is CASSLKVARGTDTQYF.

The chain has TRBV28 and TRBJ1-2; no definite D call. With 7 bases removed from V and 1 base from J, the gap between germline ends came to 10 bases. The CDR3 loop spans 13 amino acids. CDR1 is MDHEN and CDR2 is SYDVKM in the germline V gene. The CDR3 sequence: CASTVGYNYGYTF. The CDR3 DNA is TGTGCCAGCACTGTAGGTTATAACTATGGCTACACCTTC.

This clonotype was counted between two and nine times. The chain carries TRBV7-8 and TRBJ1-1, with 9 bases matching TRBD1. Losses at the gene ends were 1 base for V and 5 bases for J; bases not matched to a gene: 5. The CDR3 covers 15 residues. The V gene's germline CDR1 is SGHVS and CDR2 FQNEAQ. CDR3 in amino acids: CASSLGQGGRTEAFF. In nucleotides, the CDR3 is TGTGCCAGCAGCTTAGGACAGGGGGGAAGGACTGAAGCTTTCTTT.

The chain carries TRBV27 and TRBJ2-4, with a weak D call TRBD2 (5 bases). V lost 3 bases, J lost 4 bases, and 19 bases lay in between. The CDR3 is 17 residues long. Looked up from germline, CDR1 is MNHEY and CDR2 is SMNVEV (reference sequence). CDR3 nucleotides: TGTGCCAGCAGTTTGAATCTGGGTTTTAGGAGGAAAAACATTCAGTACTTC. Translating gives CASSLNLGFRRKNIQYF.

The chain couples TRBV30 to TRBJ1-1; D gene unclear. The V gene lost 0 bases and the J gene lost 4 bases, with 3 bases spanning the gap. The CDR3 runs 11 residues. Germline values: CDR1 GTSNPN, CDR2 SVGIG (reference sequence). The CDR3 here is CAWSVGTEAFF. CDR3 DNA sequence: TGTGCCTGGAGTGTGGGCACTGAAGCTTTCTTT.

This clonotype was found a few times. The rearrangement links TRBV15 to TRBJ1-3; a possible D gene is TRBD1 (5 bases). From germline, CDR1 is LNHNV and CDR2 YYDKDF (reference sequence). Trimming removed 0 bases from V and 2 bases from J, with 8 bases in between. This CDR3 spans 15 amino acids. CDR3 loop: CATSRDPGTGNTIYF. As DNA, the CDR3 is TGTGCCACCAGCAGAGATCCAGGGACTGGAAACACCATATATTTT.

This chain joins TRBV7-2 and TRBJ1-4; no firm D call. The CDR3 loop spans 13 amino acids. Germline CDR1 reads SGHTA; CDR2 reads FQGNSA. The ends were cut back, 1 base at V and 7 bases at J, with 7 bases in the middle. For the CDR3, the DNA is TGTGCCAGCAGCTTAGTTGCGGGTGAAAAACTGTTTTTT. It codes for CASSLVAGEKLFF.

The J gene is TRBJ1-6, the V gene TRBV20-1; D may be TRBD1 (5 bases). This CDR3 comprises 16 residues. CDR1 and CDR2 (germline): DFQATT, SNEGSKA (reference sequence). V was shortened by 0 bases and J by 5 bases, with 14 bases between the two germline ends. Written as DNA, the CDR3 is TGCAGTGCTAGAGAGAAAACAGGCGTCGATAATTCACCCCTCCACTTT. It is translated as CSAREKTGVDNSPLHF.

V and J are TRBV4-1 and TRBJ1-1; TRBD1 agrees at 7 bases. This CDR3 region has 14 residues. After removal of 4 bases from V and 5 bases from J, the junction contained 7 bases not matched to a gene. Germline lookup yields CDR1 MGHRA and CDR2 YSYEKL. CDR3 in amino acids: CASSPSTGRTEAFF. CDR3 DNA sequence: TGCGCCAGCAGCCCTTCGACAGGGAGAACTGAAGCTTTCTTT.

The rearrangement links TRBV27 to TRBJ1-6, with D possibly being TRBD1 (5 bases). Germline CDR1 reads MNHEY; CDR2 reads SMNVEV (reference sequence). V was pared by 7 bases and J by 9 bases, with 13 bases between. The CDR3 totals 13 residues. The CDR3 region has the DNA TGTGCCAGCAAACCCTGGACACCTTCACCCCTCCACTTT. It codes for CASKPWTPSPLHF.

This clonotype was observed at least ten times. The chain recombines TRBV7-2 with TRBJ2-5; the match to TRBD2 covers 16 bases. CDR1 is SGHTA and CDR2 is FQGNSA in the germline V gene. CDR3 length: 16 residues. J gave up 2 bases and V 5 bases, and 2 bases lay outside the gene matches. CDR3: CASSPGLAGGQETQYF. CDR3 coding DNA: TGTGCCAGCAGCCCGGGACTAGCGGGGGGGCAAGAGACCCAGTACTTC.

This chain uses TRBV5-6 with TRBJ2-1; TRBD2 might be the D (5 bases). Trimming took off 6 bases at V and 7 bases at J, with 11 bases between the two ends. The CDR3 sequence is 12 residues long. Germline V gene sequence: CDR1 SGHDT, CDR2 YYEEEE. CDR3 amino acids: CASNEPGNEQFF. DNA for the CDR3: TGTGCCAGCAACGAGCCGGGGAATGAGCAGTTCTTC.

The chain uses TRBV20-1 and TRBJ2-1, with D unclear. V lost 5 bases and J 8 bases, leaving 13 bases between the germline ends. Germline CDR1 reads DFQATT; CDR2 reads SNEGSKA (reference sequence). The CDR3 runs 12 residues. The CDR3 loop reads CSAPPAGDEQFF. The CDR3 region has the DNA TGCAGTGCTCCCCCCGCTGGCGATGAGCAGTTCTTC.

The sample holds one count of this clonotype. This chain connects TRBV28 to TRBJ1-1; D is uncertain. The CDR3 runs to 12 residues. CDR1 and CDR2 (germline): MDHEN, SYDVKM. The V end lost 7 bases, the J end lost 1 base, and 7 bases lay between the germline ends. CDR3 sequence (DNA): TGTGCCAGCATAACACCGAACACTGAAGCTTTCTTT. Protein product: CASITPNTEAFF.

In its sample, this clonotype was seen a few times. This chain links TRBV12-3 or TRBV12-4 with TRBJ2-6; 10 bases are a match to TRBD1. The CDR3 has 18 residues. V was clipped by 6 bases and J by 2 bases; unmatched bases: 10. The CDR3 protein is CASRHPDRGRTGANVLTF. CDR3 bases: TGTGCCAGCAGACACCCAGACAGGGGGCGAACTGGGGCCAACGTCCTGACTTTC.